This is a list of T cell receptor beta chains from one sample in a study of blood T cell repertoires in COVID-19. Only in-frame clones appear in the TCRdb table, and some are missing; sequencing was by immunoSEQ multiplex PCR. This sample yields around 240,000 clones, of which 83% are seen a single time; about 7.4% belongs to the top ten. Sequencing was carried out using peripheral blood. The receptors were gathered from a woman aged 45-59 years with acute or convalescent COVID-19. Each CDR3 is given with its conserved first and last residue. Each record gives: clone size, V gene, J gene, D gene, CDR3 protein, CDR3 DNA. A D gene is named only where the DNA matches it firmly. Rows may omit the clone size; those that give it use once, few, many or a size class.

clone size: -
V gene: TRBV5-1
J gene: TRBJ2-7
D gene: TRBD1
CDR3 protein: CASSSPGQGVYEQYF
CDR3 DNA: TGCGCCAGCAGCTCCCCGGGACAGGGTGTGTACGAGCAGTACTTC

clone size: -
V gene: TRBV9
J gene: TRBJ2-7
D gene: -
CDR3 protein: CASSVASAPYEQYF
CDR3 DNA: TGTGCCAGCAGCGTAGCTAGCGCTCCCTACGAGCAGTACTTC

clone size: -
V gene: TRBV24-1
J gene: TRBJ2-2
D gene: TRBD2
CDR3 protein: CATSDLGLAGGPNTGELFF
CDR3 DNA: TGTGCCACCAGTGATTTGGGCCTAGCGGGGGGCCCGAACACCGGGGAGCTGTTTTTT

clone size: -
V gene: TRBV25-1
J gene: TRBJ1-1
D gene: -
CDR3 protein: CASRRTAYTEAFF
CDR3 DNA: TGTGCCAGCCGAAGGACAGCCTACACTGAAGCTTTCTTT

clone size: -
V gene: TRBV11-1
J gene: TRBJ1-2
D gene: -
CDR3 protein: CASSVAPNYGYTF
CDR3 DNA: TGTGCCAGCAGCGTGGCACCTAACTATGGCTACACCTTC

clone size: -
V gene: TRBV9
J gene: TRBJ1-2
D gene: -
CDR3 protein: CASSVARVDYGYTF
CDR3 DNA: TGTGCCAGCAGCGTAGCCCGGGTAGACTATGGCTACACCTTC

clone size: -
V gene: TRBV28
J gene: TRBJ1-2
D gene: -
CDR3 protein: CASSWAGRGANYGYTF
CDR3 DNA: TGTGCCAGCAGTTGGGCAGGGAGGGGAGCTAACTATGGCTACACCTTC

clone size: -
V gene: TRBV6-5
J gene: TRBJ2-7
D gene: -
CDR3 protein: CATNRDMSYEQYF
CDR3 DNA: TGTGCCACAAACAGGGATATGTCCTACGAGCAGTACTTC

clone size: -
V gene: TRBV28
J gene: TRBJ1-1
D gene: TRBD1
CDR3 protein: CASSTPDRGVGAFF
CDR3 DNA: TGTGCCAGCAGTACACCGGACAGGGGCGTTGGTGCTTTCTTT

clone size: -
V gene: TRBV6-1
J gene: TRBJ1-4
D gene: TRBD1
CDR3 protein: CASSEGIGQGSEKLFF
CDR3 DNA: TGTGCCAGCAGTGAAGGTATAGGACAGGGGAGTGAAAAACTGTTTTTT

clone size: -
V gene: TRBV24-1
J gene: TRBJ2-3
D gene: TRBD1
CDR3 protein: CATSDFRGRSDTQYF
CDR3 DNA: TGTGCCACCAGTGACTTCAGGGGGCGCTCGGATACGCAGTATTTT

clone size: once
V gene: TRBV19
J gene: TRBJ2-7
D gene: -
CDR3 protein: CASSSRGAQYYEQYF
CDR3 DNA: TGTGCCAGTAGTAGTCGGGGGGCTCAATACTACGAGCAGTACTTC

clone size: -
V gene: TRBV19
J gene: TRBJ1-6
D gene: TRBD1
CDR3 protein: CASSRTGCNSPLHF
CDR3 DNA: TGTGCCAGTAGCCGGACAGGGTGTAATTCACCCCTCCACTTT

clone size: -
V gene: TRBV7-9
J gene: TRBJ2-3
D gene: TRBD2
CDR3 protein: CASRPLSGSGRDTQYF
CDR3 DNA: TGTGCCAGCAGGCCCCTAAGCGGGAGCGGGAGAGATACGCAGTATTTT

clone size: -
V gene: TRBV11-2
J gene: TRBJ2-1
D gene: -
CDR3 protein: CASTPGSGIVF
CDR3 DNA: TGTGCCAGCACCCCGGGGAGCGGTATAGTCTTC

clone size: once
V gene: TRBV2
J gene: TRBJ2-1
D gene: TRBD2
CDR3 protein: CASSGGLGLDEQFF
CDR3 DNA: TGTGCCAGCAGTGGGGGACTAGGGTTGGATGAGCAGTTCTTC

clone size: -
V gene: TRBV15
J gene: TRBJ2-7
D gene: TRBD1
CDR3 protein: CATSRDRDSFYEQYF
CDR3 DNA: TGTGCCACCAGCAGAGATCGGGACAGCTTTTACGAGCAGTACTTC

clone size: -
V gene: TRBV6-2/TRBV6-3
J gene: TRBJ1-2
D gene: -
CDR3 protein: CASSYSRDGYTF
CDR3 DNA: TGTGCCAGCAGTTACTCACGGGATGGCTACACCTTC

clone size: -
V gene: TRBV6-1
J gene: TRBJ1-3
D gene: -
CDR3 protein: CASSESPAGTIYF
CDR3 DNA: TGTGCCAGCAGTGAATCCCCCGCGGGCACCATATATTTT

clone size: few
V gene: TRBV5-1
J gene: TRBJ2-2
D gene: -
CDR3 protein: CASSRQDLNTGELFF
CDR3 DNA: TGCGCCAGCAGCCGACAGGACTTAAACACCGGGGAGCTGTTTTTT

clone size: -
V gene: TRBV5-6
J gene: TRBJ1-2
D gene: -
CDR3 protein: CASSSDSLYGYTF
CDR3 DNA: TGTGCCAGCAGCTCCGACAGTCTTTATGGCTACACCTTC

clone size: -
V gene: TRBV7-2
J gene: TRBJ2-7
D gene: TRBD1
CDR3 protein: CASSPRGQGHEQYF
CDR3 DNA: TGTGCCAGCAGCCCAAGGGGACAGGGGCACGAGCAGTACTTC

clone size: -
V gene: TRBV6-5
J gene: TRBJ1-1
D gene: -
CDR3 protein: CASSYLGRRDTEAFF
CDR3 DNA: TGTGCCAGCAGTTACCTGGGGAGGAGGGACACTGAAGCTTTCTTT

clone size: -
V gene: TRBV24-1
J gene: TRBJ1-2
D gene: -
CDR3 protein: CATSARQGYGYTF
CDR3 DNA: TGTGCCACCAGTGCGCGGCAGGGTTATGGCTACACCTTC

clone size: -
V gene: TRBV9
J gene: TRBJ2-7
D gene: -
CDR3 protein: CASSKRGSVGKDEQYF
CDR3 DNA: TGTGCCAGCAGCAAACGGGGATCGGTAGGCAAGGACGAGCAGTACTTC

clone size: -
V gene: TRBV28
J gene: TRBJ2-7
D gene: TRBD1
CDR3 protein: CASSYTSGQGGQYF
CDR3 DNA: TGTGCCAGCAGTTATACCTCCGGACAGGGGGGGCAGTACTTC

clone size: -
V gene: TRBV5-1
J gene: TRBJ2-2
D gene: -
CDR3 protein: CASSPGNTGELFF
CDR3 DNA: TGCGCCAGCAGCCCAGGGAACACCGGGGAGCTGTTTTTT

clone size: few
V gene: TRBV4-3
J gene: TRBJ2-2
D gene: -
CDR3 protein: CASSLQGRGTGELFF
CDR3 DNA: TGCGCCAGCAGCCTCCAGGGAAGGGGCACCGGGGAGCTGTTTTTT

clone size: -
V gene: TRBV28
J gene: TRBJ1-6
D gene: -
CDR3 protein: CASSLAGDNSPLHF
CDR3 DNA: TGTGCCAGCAGTTTAGCAGGGGACAATTCACCCCTCCACTTT

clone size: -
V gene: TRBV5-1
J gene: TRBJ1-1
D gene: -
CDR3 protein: CASSLWGQTEAFF
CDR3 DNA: TGCGCCAGCAGCTTGTGGGGGCAAACTGAAGCTTTCTTT

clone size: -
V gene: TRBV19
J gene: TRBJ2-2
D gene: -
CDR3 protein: CASSILRTGELFF
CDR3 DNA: TGTGCCAGTAGTATTCTTCGGACCGGGGAGCTGTTTTTT

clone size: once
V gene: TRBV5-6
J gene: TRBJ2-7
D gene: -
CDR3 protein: CASSLGQTEQYF
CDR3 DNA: TGTGCCAGCAGCTTGGGACAGACGGAGCAGTACTTC

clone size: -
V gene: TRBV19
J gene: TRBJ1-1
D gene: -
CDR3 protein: CASSPPAGQSNTEAFF
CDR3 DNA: TGTGCCAGTAGTCCTCCCGCAGGACAATCGAACACTGAAGCTTTCTTT

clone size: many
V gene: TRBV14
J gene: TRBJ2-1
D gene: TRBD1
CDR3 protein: CASSQVPGQGDNEQFF
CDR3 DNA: TGTGCCAGCAGCCAAGTACCGGGACAGGGGGACAATGAGCAGTTCTTC

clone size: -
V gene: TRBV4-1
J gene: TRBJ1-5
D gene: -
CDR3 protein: CASSQDQGTYQPQHF
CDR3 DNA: TGCGCCAGCAGCCAAGACCAGGGTACCTATCAGCCCCAGCATTTT

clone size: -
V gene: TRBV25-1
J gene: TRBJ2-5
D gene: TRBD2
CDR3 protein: CASSEWTSGGQETQYF
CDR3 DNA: TGTGCCAGCAGTGAATGGACTAGCGGGGGGCAAGAGACCCAGTACTTC

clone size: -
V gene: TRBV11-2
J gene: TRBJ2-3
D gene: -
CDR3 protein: CASSLGLAEGTDTQYF
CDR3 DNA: TGTGCCAGCAGCTTAGGGTTAGCGGAGGGCACAGATACGCAGTATTTT

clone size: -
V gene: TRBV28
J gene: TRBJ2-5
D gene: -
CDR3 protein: CASSYDPRGEDQETQYF
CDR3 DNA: TGTGCCAGCAGTTATGACCCCAGGGGGGAAGACCAAGAGACCCAGTACTTC

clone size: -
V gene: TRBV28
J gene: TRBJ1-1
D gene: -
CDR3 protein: CASRTGYSTEAFF
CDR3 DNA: TGTGCCAGTAGAACAGGGTATTCCACTGAAGCTTTCTTT

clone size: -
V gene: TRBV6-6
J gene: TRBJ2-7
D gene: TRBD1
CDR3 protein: CASSRTGTGDSYEQYF
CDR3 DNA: TGTGCCAGCAGTCGAACCGGGACAGGGGACTCCTACGAGCAGTACTTC

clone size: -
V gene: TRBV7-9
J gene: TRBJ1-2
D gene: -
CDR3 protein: CASSERFTSNYGYTF
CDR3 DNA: TGTGCCAGCAGCGAACGTTTTACTTCTAACTATGGCTACACCTTC

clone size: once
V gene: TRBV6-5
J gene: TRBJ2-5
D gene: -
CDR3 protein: CASSRRGPETQYF
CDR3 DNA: TGTGCCAGCAGCCGGAGGGGGCCGGAGACCCAGTACTTC

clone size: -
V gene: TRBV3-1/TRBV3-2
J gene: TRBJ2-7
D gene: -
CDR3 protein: CASSQEPGDPYEQYF
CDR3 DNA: TGTGCCAGCAGCCAAGAACCCGGGGATCCCTACGAGCAGTACTTC

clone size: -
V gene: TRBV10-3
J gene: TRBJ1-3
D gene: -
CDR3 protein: CAISIGQMYSGNTIYF
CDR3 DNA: TGTGCCATCAGTATCGGACAGATGTACTCTGGAAACACCATATATTTT

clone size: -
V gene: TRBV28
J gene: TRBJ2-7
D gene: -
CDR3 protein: CASSPVGGYEQYF
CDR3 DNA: TGTGCCAGCAGCCCGGTGGGGGGCTACGAGCAGTACTTC

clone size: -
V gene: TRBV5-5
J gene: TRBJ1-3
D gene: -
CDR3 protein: CASSRGDSSGNTIYF
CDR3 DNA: TGTGCCAGCAGCCGCGGCGACAGCTCTGGAAACACCATATATTTT

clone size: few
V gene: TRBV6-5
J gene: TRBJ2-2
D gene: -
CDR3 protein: CASWPGVGTGELFF
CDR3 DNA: TGTGCCAGCTGGCCGGGTGTAGGAACCGGGGAGCTGTTTTTT

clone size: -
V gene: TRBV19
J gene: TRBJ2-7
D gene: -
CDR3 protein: CASSIGHSTSYEQYF
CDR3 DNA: TGTGCCAGTAGTATTGGGCACAGTACCTCCTACGAGCAGTACTTC

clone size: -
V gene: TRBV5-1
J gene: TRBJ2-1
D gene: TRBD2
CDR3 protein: CASSLGAGGPLNEQFF
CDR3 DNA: TGCGCCAGCAGCTTGGGGGCGGGAGGGCCGTTAAATGAGCAGTTCTTC

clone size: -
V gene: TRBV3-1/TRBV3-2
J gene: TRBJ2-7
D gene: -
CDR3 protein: CASSQGSLQESYEQYF
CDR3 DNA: TGTGCCAGCAGCCAAGGGAGTCTACAGGAATCCTACGAGCAGTACTTC

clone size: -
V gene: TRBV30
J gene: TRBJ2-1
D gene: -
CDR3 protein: CAWSEQVNEQFF
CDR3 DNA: TGTGCCTGGAGCGAACAGGTGAATGAGCAGTTCTTC

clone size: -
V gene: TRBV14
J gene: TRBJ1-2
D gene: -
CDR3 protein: CASSQDVGQGYGYTF
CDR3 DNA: TGTGCCAGCAGCCAAGATGTCGGCCAGGGCTATGGCTACACCTTC

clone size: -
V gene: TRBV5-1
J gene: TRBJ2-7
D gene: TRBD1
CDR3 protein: CASKGQGNSYEQYF
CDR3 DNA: TGCGCCAGCAAGGGACAGGGGAACTCCTACGAGCAGTACTTC

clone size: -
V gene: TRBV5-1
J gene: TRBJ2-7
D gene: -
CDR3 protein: CASSLASATTSYEQYF
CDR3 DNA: TGCGCCAGCAGCTTGGCTAGCGCCACAACCTCCTACGAGCAGTACTTC

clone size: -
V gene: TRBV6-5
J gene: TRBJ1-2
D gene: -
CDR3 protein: CASSQGRGNYGYTF
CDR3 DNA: TGTGCCAGCAGCCAAGGGCGGGGGAACTATGGCTACACCTTC

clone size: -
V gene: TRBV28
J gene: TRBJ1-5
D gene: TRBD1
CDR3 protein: CASRRDRGNDQPQHF
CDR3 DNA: TGTGCCAGCAGACGGGACAGAGGGAATGATCAGCCCCAGCATTTT

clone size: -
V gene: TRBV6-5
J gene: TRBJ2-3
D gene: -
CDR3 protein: CASSYLDTQYF
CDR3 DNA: TGTGCCAGCAGTTACCTTGATACGCAGTATTTT

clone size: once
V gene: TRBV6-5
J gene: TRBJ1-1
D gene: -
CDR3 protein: CASTPGRRDTEAFF
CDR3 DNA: TGTGCCAGCACGCCCGGTCGCCGGGACACTGAAGCTTTCTTT

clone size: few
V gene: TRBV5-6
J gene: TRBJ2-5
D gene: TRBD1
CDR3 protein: CASSPTGVETQYF
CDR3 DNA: TGTGCCAGCAGCCCGACAGGGGTGGAGACCCAGTACTTC